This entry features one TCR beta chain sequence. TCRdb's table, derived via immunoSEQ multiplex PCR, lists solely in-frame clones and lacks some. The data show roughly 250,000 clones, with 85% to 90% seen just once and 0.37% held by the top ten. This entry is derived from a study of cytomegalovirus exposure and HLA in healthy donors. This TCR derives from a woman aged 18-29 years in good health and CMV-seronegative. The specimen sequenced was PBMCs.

The CDR3 loop reads CASSEEKGAIAGYTF. The CDR3 region has the DNA TGTGCCAGCAGTGAAGAGAAGGGGGCTATCGCTGGCTACACCTTC. The rearrangement uses TRBV6-1 and TRBJ1-2; 7 positions match TRBD1. This CDR3 has 15 amino acids. With 1 base clipped from V and 7 bases from J, the junction kept 9 bases outside the gene matches. Germline assignment: CDR1 MNHNS and CDR2 SASEGT.